This T cell receptor (beta chain) was documented in a study of T-cell memory formation after mild COVID-19. Whole-study findings and limits: Several responding clones turned up in pre-infection memory, indicating that cross-reactive memory may have taken part. Contracting clones from day 15 to 85 had balanced CD4/CD8; later expanders favoured CD4+. Among contracting clones, CD4+ were mainly CM/EM and CD8+ enriched in EMRA.

To note about this clonotype: Its antigen is still unknown.

TCR alpha and TCR beta cDNA libraries carrying sample barcodes and UMIs were produced by 5'RACE using constant-segment primers. MiXCR was run by TCRdb on the 5' RACE reads, yielding one entry per CDR3 protein. The profile shows around 310,000 distinct CDR3 sequences, roughly 15% of them singletons. The TCR was taken from a man aged 18 to 29 who had mild COVID-19 (a few samples of this study predate the infection). Cell type and time point are not known. The sequenced sample was PBMCs or a T cell subset sorted from them (not recorded which).

The CDR3 reads CASTGGRGETDTQYF. CDR3 coding DNA: TGTGCCAGCACGGGAGGAAGAGGAGAAACAGATACGCAGTATTTT. J is TRBJ2-3 and V is TRBV6-1, with 7 bases identical to TRBD2. After removal of 7 bases from V and 3 bases from J, the junction contained 10 bases not matched to a gene. The CDR3 is 15 amino acids. Germline CDR1 is MNHNS and CDR2 is SASEGT.